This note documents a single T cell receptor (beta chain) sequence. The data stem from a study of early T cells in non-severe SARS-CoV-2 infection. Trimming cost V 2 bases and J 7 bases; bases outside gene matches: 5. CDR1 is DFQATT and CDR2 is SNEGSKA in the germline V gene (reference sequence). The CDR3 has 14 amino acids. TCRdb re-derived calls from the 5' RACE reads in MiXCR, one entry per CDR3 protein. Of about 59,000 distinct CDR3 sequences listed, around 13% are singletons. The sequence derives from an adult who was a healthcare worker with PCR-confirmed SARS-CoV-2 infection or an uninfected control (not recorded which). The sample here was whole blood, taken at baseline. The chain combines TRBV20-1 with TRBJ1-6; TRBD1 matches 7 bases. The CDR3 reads CSARLTGNNSPLHF. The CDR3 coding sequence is TGCAGTGCTAGATTGACAGGGAACAATTCACCCCTCCACTTT.